Listed here is a single T cell receptor (beta chain). This receptor's antigen is unknown. No much larger clonotype is one base removed from it; base qualities were not supplied. The time point label on this specimen signifies: baseline before first vaccination. Vaccinee samples were obtained from the UK trials COV001 and COV002, which included a single-blind randomized controlled phase 2/3 trial of AZD1222 (ChAdOx1 nCoV-19) in healthy adults. For TCRbeta chain sequencing, PBMC samples from trial participants were taken at day 0 and at day 28 after the second dose. The sample originates from a study of T cell responses to AZD1222 COVID-19 vaccine (TCRdb year 2021). Notes on the research overall: AZD1222 recipients whose second dose came at about 4 weeks and those whose second dose came at about 12 weeks were combined into one group, since spike-specific TCR depth and breadth did not differ between the two schedules. TCR sequencing was performed for some 250 trial participants, of whom about 200 were given two doses of AZD1222 and 26 were given two doses of MenACWY control vaccine. Enrollment into the trials was organized by age into subgroups of 18-55, 56-69 and 70-plus years, and those subgroups contained approximately 150, 30 and 60 TCR-sequenced participants, respectively. What the research found in general, with its limitations: The 56-69-year group was small, and its depth increase did not reach significance, likely because of low power. The whole spike protein was spanned by vaccine-associated CD4 TCRs, and dominant responses were seen in regions 160-218 and 743-854. Only six or seven AZD1222 recipients were SARS-CoV-2 seropositive at baseline, limiting conclusions about previously exposed vaccinees. After two AZD1222 doses, spike-specific TCR breadth and depth were significantly higher than at day 0 and than in MenACWY recipients. Nearly half of unique spike-specific TCRs reportedly recognized epitopes outside regions mutated in the B.1.351 and B.1.1.7 variants. Because no samples from the day 14 peak response were available, repertoires could be characterized only after the peak T cell response. Most participants were white British and females outnumbered males, and the authors suggested that clonal diversity may have been underestimated.

There are 15 amino acids in the CDR3, from cysteine to phenylalanine inclusive. Only the CDR3 portion is preserved as DNA: 45 bases, with reading frame beginning at the first base. Sequences LNHDA (CDR1) and SQIVND (CDR2) are obtained from the germline V gene (reference sequence). V ends up 4 bases short and J 7 bases short, with an unmatched junction base count of 10. The CDR3 regions of human TCRbeta chains were analyzed by immunosequencing. Regarding the original processing steps: TCRs in the repertoires were compared against a reference library of SARS-CoV-2-specific TCRs that had been generated with the MIRA antigen-specificity platform. Breadth meant the fraction of unique TCRs that were SARS-CoV-2-associated, whereas depth meant the fraction of total T cells that were SARS-CoV-2-associated. Using the MIRA data, every spike-specific TCR was mapped to the spike region that the TCR reacted to and assigned to either a CD4 or a CD8 class. Log10-transformed breadth and depth values were compared by one-way ANOVA with Sidak's multiple comparisons tests. The table comes from immuneACCESS by way of TCRdb, which keeps in-frame sequences with V and J called. Part of the clones is missing from these tables; in studies checked, under half for an unresolved V gene and the rest for unknown reasons. V and J calls and clone size are copied from that table; D and trimming were computed from the DNA. Recorded for this sample are some 150,000 clones; about 90% of them occurred a single time. The ten most abundant clones make up roughly 4.6% of the sample.

Sequences were derived from peripheral blood, sampled on day 0 of AZD1222 vaccination. This TCR was sampled from an adult in good health. The chain links TRBV19 with TRBJ1-5; TRBD1 matches 7 bases in the middle. The nucleotide sequence is given as TGTGCCAGTAGTACCCGACAGGGTTCGAGCCAGCCCCAGCATTTT. It translates to CASSTRQGSSQPQHF.